The clone carrying this TCR beta chain came up a few times. What it recognizes is unknown. This record belongs to a study of blood T cells in healthy people across ages. Germline V gene data show CDR1 as SGHVS and CDR2 as FQNEAQ. V gave up 5 bases and J gave up 1 base; unmatched junction bases: 4. The CDR3 totals 14 residues. Study-level results: The long-lived group displayed more naive CD4+ cells, plus higher diversity, than the aged donors did.

Together with a sample-barcoded 5' primer, a J-beta primer mix was included in a second PCR lasting roughly 7 to 11 cycles. Via MiXCR, TCRdb re-called the 5' RACE reads, giving one row per CDR3 protein. This sample yields hundreds of thousands of distinct CDR3 sequences, of which approximately 47% are seen a single time; 51% belongs to the top ten. This sequence was found in a man aged 55 to 70 in good health. The V gene is TRBV7-8, the J gene TRBJ2-5; 7 bases agree with TRBD1. Sequenced sample: blood. The DNA for the CDR3 is TGTGCCAGCAGCATAGACAGGGTCCAAGAGACCCAGTACTTC. Translation: CASSIDRVQETQYF.